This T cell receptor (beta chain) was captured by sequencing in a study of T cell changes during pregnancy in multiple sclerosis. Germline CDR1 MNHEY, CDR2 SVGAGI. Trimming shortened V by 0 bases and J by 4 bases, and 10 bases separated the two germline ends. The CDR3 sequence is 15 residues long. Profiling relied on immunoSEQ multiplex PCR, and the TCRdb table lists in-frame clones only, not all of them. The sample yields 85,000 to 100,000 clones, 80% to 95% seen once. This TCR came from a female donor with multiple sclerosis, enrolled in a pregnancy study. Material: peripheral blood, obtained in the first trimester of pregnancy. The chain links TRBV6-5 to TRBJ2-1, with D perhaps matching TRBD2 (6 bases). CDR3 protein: CASSYSPGRYNEQFF. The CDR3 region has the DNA TGTGCCAGCAGTTACTCGCCAGGGAGGTACAATGAGCAGTTCTTC.